The 5 T cell receptor beta chains given below trace back to one sample, sequenced in a study of T cell responses to AZD1222 COVID-19 vaccine. Assay used: immunoSEQ multiplex PCR; TCRdb lists only in-frame clones, some missing. In the table there are approximately 98,000 clones, around 90% of which are singletons. The sample was peripheral blood, taken on day 0 of MenACWY control vaccination. All receptors derive from an adult in good health.

The J gene is TRBJ2-1, the V gene TRBV5-4, with 7 nucleotides matching TRBD2. The CDR3 sequence is 16 residues long. Germline V gene lookup returns CDR1 SGHNT and CDR2 YYREEE (reference sequence). V gave up 3 bases and J gave up 4 bases; unmatched junction bases: 10. The CDR3 loop is CASSSPQAGLYNEQFF. The CDR3 coding sequence is TGTGCCAGCAGCTCCCCCCAAGCGGGGCTTTACAATGAGCAGTTCTTC.

A remark on this clone: At the DNA level, this CDR3 is encoded by other sequences in the same sample as well. The chain uses TRBV27 and TRBJ1-5, with D unresolved. Trimming shortened V by 3 bases and J by 3 bases, and 9 bases separated the two germline ends. CDR3 length: 14 amino acids. CDR1 is MNHEY, CDR2 SMNVEV, per germline (reference sequence). Written as DNA, the CDR3 is TGTGCCAGCAGTTTGACGGGGTTCAATCAGCCCCAGCATTTT. It specifies CASSLTGFNQPQHF.

A single count supports this clone. V gene TRBV5-1 combines with J gene TRBJ2-7, with TRBD2 matching 7 bases. Per the germline V gene, CDR1 is SGHRS and CDR2 is YFSETQ. This CDR3 region has 13 residues. J gave up 3 bases and V 4 bases, and 4 bases lay outside the gene matches. The CDR3 reads CASSQGEGYEQYF. DNA for the CDR3: TGCGCCAGCAGCCAAGGGGAGGGCTACGAGCAGTACTTC.

This chain uses TRBV28 with TRBJ2-7, with D perhaps given as TRBD1 or TRBD2 (5 bases each). The germline V gene encodes CDR1 MDHEN and CDR2 SYDVKM. The CDR3 extends over 15 amino acids. V lost 3 bases to trimming and J lost 0 bases, with 12 bases between them. The CDR3 region is CASSLRDGSSYEQYF. The CDR3 DNA is TGTGCCAGCAGTTTGAGGGACGGTAGCTCCTACGAGCAGTACTTC.

The rearrangement joins TRBV11-2 to TRBJ1-2; 12 bases map to TRBD1. V trimming: 2 bases; J trimming: 8 bases; junction bases outside the gene matches: 9. Germline assignment: CDR1 SGHAT and CDR2 FQNNGV. This CDR3 region has 16 residues. CDR3 coding DNA: TGTGCCAGCAGCTTATCCGGGACAGGGGGCATCGGGGGCTACACCTTC. Residues: CASSLSGTGGIGGYTF.